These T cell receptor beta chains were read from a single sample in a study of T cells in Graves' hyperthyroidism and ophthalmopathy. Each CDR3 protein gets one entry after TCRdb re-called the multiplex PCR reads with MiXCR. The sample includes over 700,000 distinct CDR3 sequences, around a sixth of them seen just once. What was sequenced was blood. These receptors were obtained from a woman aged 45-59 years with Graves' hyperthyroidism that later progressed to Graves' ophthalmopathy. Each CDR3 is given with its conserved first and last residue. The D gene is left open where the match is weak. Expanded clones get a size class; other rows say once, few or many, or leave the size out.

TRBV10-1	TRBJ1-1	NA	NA	TGCGCCAGCAGTGAGAGGAATAGGGGCTTCACTGAAGCTTTCTTT	CASSERNRGFTEAFF
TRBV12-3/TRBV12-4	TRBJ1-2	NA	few	TGTGCCAGCAGTAGCGACAAGGACTATGGCTACACCTTC	CASSSDKDYGYTF
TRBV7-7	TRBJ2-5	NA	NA	TGTGCTAGCAGCGTGGGGGGGCCTGAGGAGACCCAGTACTTC	CASSVGGPEETQYF
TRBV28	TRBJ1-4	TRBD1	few	TGTGCCAGCAGCCTGACAGGGGGGGGGGGTGAAAAACTGTTTTTT	CASSLTGGGGEKLFF
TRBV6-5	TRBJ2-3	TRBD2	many	TGTGCCAGCAGTTACTCGCTAGCGGCACTCGCAGATACGCAGTATTTT	CASSYSLAALADTQYF
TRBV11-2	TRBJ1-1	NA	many	TGTGCCAGCAGCTTAGAGGCGACACTGGCAGAAGCTTTCTTT	CASSLEATLAEAFF
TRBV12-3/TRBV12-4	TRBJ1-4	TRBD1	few	TGTGCCAGCAGTTTAACAGGGGGATTTGAAAAACTGTTTTTT	CASSLTGGFEKLFF
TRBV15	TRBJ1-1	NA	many	TGTGCCACCAGCAGAGATAGGACAGCTTTTGAAGCTTTCTTT	CATSRDRTAFEAFF
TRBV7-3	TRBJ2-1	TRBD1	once	TGTGCCAGCAGCTTAGTACAGGGGGAGAGAAATGAGCAGTTCTTC	CASSLVQGERNEQFF
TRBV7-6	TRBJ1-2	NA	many	TGTGCCAGCAGCTTAGTTGCCGGGGCAGGGAATGGCTACACCTTC	CASSLVAGAGNGYTF
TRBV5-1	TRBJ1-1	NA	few	TGCGCCAGCAGCTTGGATTCAGGGATGAACACTGAAGCTTTCTTT	CASSLDSGMNTEAFF
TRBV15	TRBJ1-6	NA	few	TGTGCCACCGGGGATACAGGGAACTCCTATAATTCACCCCTCCACTTT	CATGDTGNSYNSPLHF
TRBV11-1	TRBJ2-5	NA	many	TGTGCCAGCAGCCCGGGACCCCAAGAGACCCAGTACTTC	CASSPGPQETQYF
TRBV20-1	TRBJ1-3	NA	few	TGCAGTGTGAGAGCGGCGGACACCATATATTTT	CSVRAADTIYF
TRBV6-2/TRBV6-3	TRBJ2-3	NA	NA	TGTGCCAGCAGTTACATGGCGGCCCCTAGCACAGATACGCAGTATTTT	CASSYMAAPSTDTQYF
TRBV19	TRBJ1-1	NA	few	TGTGCCAGTAGTATCCCTTGGGAATCTGGCACTGAAGCTTTCTTT	CASSIPWESGTEAFF
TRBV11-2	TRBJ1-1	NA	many	TGTGCCAGCAGCTTAGGAGGCGGGTGGGGGAGTGAGAACACTGAAGCTTTCTTT	CASSLGGGWGSENTEAFF
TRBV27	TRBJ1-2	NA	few	TGTGCCAGCAGTCCGGGGAGGATCTCTGGCTACACCTTC	CASSPGRISGYTF
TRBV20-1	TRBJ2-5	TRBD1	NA	TGCAGTGCTCCCAAACCACCTCCCGGGACAGGGGGGGCCCAAGAGACCCAGTACTTC	CSAPKPPPGTGGAQETQYF
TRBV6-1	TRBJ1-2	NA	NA	TGTGCCAGCAGTGAAAAAGGGTATCATGGCTACACCTTC	CASSEKGYHGYTF
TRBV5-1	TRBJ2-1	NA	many	TGCGCCAGCAGCTTGGTTACCGATTACAATGAGCAGTTCTTC	CASSLVTDYNEQFF
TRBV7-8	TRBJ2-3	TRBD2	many	TGTGCCAGCAGCTTATCGTTGCGGGGGGGCATAAATACGCAGTATTTT	CASSLSLRGGINTQYF
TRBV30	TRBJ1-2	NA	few	TGTGCCTGGAGTGTACTCCAGGGTTACTATGGCTACACCTTC	CAWSVLQGYYGYTF
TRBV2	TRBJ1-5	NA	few	TGTGCCTGCCGGGACCACAATCAGCCCCAGCATTTT	CACRDHNQPQHF
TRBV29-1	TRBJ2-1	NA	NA	TGCAGCGTTGTGCATCTAGGGAACAATGAGCAGTTCTTC	CSVVHLGNNEQFF
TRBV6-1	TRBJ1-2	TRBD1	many	TGTGCCAGCAGCTCTATCGGAACAGGGGGACCTAACTATGGCTACACCTTC	CASSSIGTGGPNYGYTF
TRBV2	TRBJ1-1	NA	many	TGTGCCAGCGGCATCACAGGGCCGAACACTGAAGCTTTCTTT	CASGITGPNTEAFF
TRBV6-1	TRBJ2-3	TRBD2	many	TGTGCCAGCACCCCCCTAGCGGGGAGAGCAGATACGCAGTATTTT	CASTPLAGRADTQYF
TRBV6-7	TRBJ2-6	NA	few	TGTGCCAGCAGTTACATCGTCCCTGGGGCCAACGTCCTGACTTTC	CASSYIVPGANVLTF
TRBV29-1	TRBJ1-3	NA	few	TGCAGCATAAGTGCAGGGAACTCTGGAAACACCATATATTTT	CSISAGNSGNTIYF
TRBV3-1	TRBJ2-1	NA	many	TGTGCCAGCAGCCAACGCAGGGATGGGGAGCAGTTCTTC	CASSQRRDGEQFF
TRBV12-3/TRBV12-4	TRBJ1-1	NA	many	TGTGCCAGCAGTTTAAACGGAGGGTATTCGGCTGAAGCTTTCTTT	CASSLNGGYSAEAFF
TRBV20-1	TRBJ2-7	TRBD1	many	TGCAGTGCCCCTCCCGGGACAGGGCTCCCCTACGAGCAGTACTTC	CSAPPGTGLPYEQYF
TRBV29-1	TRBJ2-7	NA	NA	TGCAGCGCTAAGGGAGGCTTGGACTACGAGCAGTACTTC	CSAKGGLDYEQYF
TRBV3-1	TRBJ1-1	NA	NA	TGTGCCAGCAGCCTACTCAGGGGCAGTAACACTGAAGCTTTCTTT	CASSLLRGSNTEAFF
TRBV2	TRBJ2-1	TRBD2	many	TGTGCCAGCAGGGACCATAGCGGGGGGGTCTACAATGAGCAGTTCTTC	CASRDHSGGVYNEQFF
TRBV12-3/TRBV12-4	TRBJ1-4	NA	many	TGTGCCAGCAGTTTGGCAACGCAGGGACAACTGTTTTTT	CASSLATQGQLFF
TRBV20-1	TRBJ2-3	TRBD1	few	TGCAGTGCTAGAGGACAGGGAATAACAGATACGCAGTATTTT	CSARGQGITDTQYF
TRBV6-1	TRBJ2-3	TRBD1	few	TGTGCCAGCCTGAGGACAGGGGGCGCGACAGATACGCAGTATTTT	CASLRTGGATDTQYF
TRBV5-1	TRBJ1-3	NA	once	TGCGCCAGCAGCTTGGAAGGACAGAGGCACTCTGGAAACACCATATATTTT	CASSLEGQRHSGNTIYF
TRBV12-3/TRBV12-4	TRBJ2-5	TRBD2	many	TGTGCCAGCAGTTTAGGGACTAGCATGGAGACCCAGTACTTC	CASSLGTSMETQYF
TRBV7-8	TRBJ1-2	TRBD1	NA	TGTGCCAGCAGCCCCCGGGACAGGGGTGACTATGGCTACACCTTC	CASSPRDRGDYGYTF
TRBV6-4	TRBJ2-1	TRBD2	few	TGTGCCAGTAGTTGGCGACTAGCGGGGAACGAGCAGTTCTTC	CASSWRLAGNEQFF
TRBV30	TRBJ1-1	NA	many	TGTGCCTGGAACAAGGCGGTGAACACTGAAGCTTTCTTT	CAWNKAVNTEAFF
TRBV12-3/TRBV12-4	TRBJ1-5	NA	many	TGTGCCAGCAGCCCGGACCCTAGCAATCAGCCCCAGCATTTT	CASSPDPSNQPQHF
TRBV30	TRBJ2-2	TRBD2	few	TGTGCCTGGAGTGTACGGGTGCGGGGGGGCCGATATACCGGGGAGCTGTTTTTT	CAWSVRVRGGRYTGELFF
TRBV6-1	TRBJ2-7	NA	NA	TGTGCCAGCAGTGAATCTGATTACGAGCAGTACTTC	CASSESDYEQYF
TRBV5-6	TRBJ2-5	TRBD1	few	TGTGCCAGCAGCGTACTACAGGGGGCAAGGGAGACCCAGTACTTC	CASSVLQGARETQYF
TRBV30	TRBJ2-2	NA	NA	TGTGCCTGGAGTGTACAAGGCCTGACCGGGGAGCTGTTTTTT	CAWSVQGLTGELFF
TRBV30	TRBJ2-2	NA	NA	TGTGCCTGGAGTACACGGGGAACCGGGGAGCTGTTTTTT	CAWSTRGTGELFF
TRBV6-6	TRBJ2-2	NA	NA	TGTGCCAGCAGTAACTCGCCCACCAACACCGGGGAGCTGTTTTTT	CASSNSPTNTGELFF
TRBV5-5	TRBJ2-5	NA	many	TGTGCCAGCAGCAAAGAGAGGGGCAGGGAGACCCAGTACTTC	CASSKERGRETQYF
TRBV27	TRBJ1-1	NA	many	TGTGCCAGCACCAAGTGGGGGGGCACTGAAGCTTTCTTT	CASTKWGGTEAFF
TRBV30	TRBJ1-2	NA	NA	TGTGCCTGGAGTAATAGCAACTATGGCTACACCTTC	CAWSNSNYGYTF
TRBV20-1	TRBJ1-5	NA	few	TGCAGTGCTAGAAGGGAAAGCAATCAGCCCCAGCATTTT	CSARRESNQPQHF